This T cell receptor beta chain was sequenced for a study of cytomegalovirus exposure and HLA in healthy donors. The V segment lost 8 bases and the J segment 3 bases; nucleotides outside the gene matches: 10. This CDR3 has 15 amino acids. The germline V gene encodes CDR1 MNHNS and CDR2 SASEGT. In the PCR, 60 Vbeta and 13 Jbeta primers were used. Using immunoSEQ multiplex PCR, the repertoire was profiled, and TCRdb retains in-frame clones only, with some absent. The sample lists about 78,000 clones; under 90% were seen once. The sequence was obtained from a man in his fifties or sixties in good health and CMV-seropositive. The source material was PBMCs. The chain is built from TRBV6-1 and TRBJ1-5, with TRBD1 matching 7 bases. The CDR3 nucleotides are TGTGCCAGCGGGGTGGGGACAGACTACAATCAGCCCCAGCATTTT. Its translation is CASGVGTDYNQPQHF.